This TCR beta chain was recovered during a study of immune characterization of retroperitoneal liposarcoma. The CDR3 has 17 residues. J was trimmed by 1 base and V by 6 bases; bases with no gene match: 10. This clonotype has just a few counts. One entry per CDR3 protein results from TCRdb running MiXCR on the PCR reads. This table holds over 10,000 distinct CDR3 sequences, less than 55% found once. The sequenced material came from tumor tissue. The chain is built from TRBV12-3 or TRBV12-4 and TRBJ2-1; 9 bases are a match to TRBD2. This sequence was found in a female donor with retroperitoneal liposarcoma. The CDR3 loop is CASRSPFGLASYNEQFF. CDR3 nucleotide sequence: TGTGCCAGCAGATCCCCCTTCGGACTAGCGTCCTACAATGAGCAGTTCTTC.